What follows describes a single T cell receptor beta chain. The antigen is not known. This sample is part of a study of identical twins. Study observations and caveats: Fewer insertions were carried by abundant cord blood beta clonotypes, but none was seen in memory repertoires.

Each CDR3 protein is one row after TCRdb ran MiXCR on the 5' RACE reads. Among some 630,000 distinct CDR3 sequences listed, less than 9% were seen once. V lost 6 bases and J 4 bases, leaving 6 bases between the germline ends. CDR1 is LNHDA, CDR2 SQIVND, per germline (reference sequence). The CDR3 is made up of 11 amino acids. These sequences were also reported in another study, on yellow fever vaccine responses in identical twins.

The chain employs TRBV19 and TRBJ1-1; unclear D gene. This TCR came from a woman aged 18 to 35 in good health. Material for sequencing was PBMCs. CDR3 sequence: CASRQTTEAFF. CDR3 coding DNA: TGTGCCAGTAGACAGACCACTGAAGCTTTCTTT.